The sequence of this T cell receptor (beta chain) was determined in a study of blood T cell repertoires in COVID-19. Study background: Donors in the United States, Italy and Spain gave samples during acute or convalescent COVID-19. PBMCs, B-cell-depleted T cells, or T cells provided the cDNA or gDNA that made up the material.

Original handling: Reference gene primer amplification gave estimated nucleated cell counts. Generated by immunoSEQ multiplex PCR, the TCRdb table keeps only in-frame clones and is missing some. V and J calls and clone size are as listed in that table; D and trimming were resolved from the DNA. The sample has hundreds of thousands of clones, about 90% seen once. V lost 4 bases, J lost 5 bases, and 13 bases lay in between. Germline V CDR1 and CDR2: MNHEY, SVGEGT. This CDR3 has 14 amino acids. This sequence joins TRBV6-2 or TRBV6-3 and TRBJ2-3; TRBD2 might be the D (6 bases). Sequencing input: peripheral blood. This sequence was found in a woman aged 18-29 years who had recovered from COVID-19. CDR3 sequence: CASSSTREVDTQYF. CDR3 sequence (DNA): TGTGCCAGCAGTTCGACTAGAGAAGTAGATACGCAGTATTTT.